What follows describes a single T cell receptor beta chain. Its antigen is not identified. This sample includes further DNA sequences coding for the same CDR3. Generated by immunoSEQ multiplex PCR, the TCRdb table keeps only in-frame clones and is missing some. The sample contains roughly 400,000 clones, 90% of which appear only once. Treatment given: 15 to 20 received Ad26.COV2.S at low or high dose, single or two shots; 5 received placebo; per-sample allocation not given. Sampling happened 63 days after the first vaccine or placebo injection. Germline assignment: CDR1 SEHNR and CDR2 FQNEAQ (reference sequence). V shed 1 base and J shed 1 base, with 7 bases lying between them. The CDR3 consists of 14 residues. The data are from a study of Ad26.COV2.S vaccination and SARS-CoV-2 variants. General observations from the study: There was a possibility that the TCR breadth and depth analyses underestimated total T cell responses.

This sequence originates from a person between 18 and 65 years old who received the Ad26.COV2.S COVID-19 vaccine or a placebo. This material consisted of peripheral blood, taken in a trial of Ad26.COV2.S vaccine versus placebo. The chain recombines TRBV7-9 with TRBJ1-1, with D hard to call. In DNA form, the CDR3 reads TGTGCCAGCAGCTTAGTTGCGGGGAACACTGAAGCTTTCTTT. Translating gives CASSLVAGNTEAFF.